A single sample gave rise to the 8 T cell receptor beta chains below, sequenced in a study of CD8 T cells in ankylosing spondylitis. TCRdb re-called the 5' RACE reads with MiXCR, one entry per CDR3 protein. This table has roughly 46,000 distinct CDR3 sequences, 3% to 4.5% appearing once. Specimen: blood, either unsorted or a sorted T cell fraction (not recorded which). Source of these receptors: a female donor with ankylosing spondylitis or in good health (not recorded which).

The table lists this clonotype with many counts. The chain recombines TRBV21-1 with TRBJ2-2; TRBD2, the table's D call, lacks a check against the DNA. TRBV21-1 is reported as a pseudogene. The CDR3 consists of 14 residues. This CDR3 reads CASSKAEGTGELFF. CDR3 DNA: TGTGCCAGCAGCAAAGCCGAGGGAACCGGGGAGCTGTTTTTT.

This clonotype was found many times. This sequence joins TRBV9 and TRBJ1-5; D is ambiguous. Germline V gives CDR1 SGDLS, CDR2 YYNGEE. The length of the CDR3 is 14 residues. Trimming cost V 4 bases and J 4 bases, with 12 bases left between them. The DNA of the CDR3 is TGTGCCAGCAGCCCCACTCCGAGAAATCAGCCCCAGCATTTT. As protein: CASSPTPRNQPQHF.

This clonotype was seen many times. This sequence joins TRBV9 and TRBJ2-2; D not resolved. The CDR3 length is 14 residues. CDR1 and CDR2 (germline): SGDLS, YYNGEE. Trimming shortened V by 1 base and J by 9 bases, and 13 bases separated the two germline ends. The chain's CDR3 is CASSVPTFPRELFF. As DNA, the CDR3 is TGTGCCAGCAGCGTACCCACCTTTCCAAGGGAGCTGTTTTTT.

This clonotype has at least ten counts. The chain couples TRBV9 to TRBJ2-6; 7 positions match TRBD1. The CDR3 has 17 amino acids. Trimming at V came to 0 bases and at J to 3 bases, leaving 6 bases not matched to a gene. CDR1 is SGDLS and CDR2 is YYNGEE in the germline V gene. CDR3 bases: TGTGCCAGCAGCGTAGGAAGTAGGGGGCTTGGGGCCAACGTCCTGACTTTC. Amino acid sequence: CASSVGSRGLGANVLTF.

There are many counts of this clonotype. V is TRBV9 and J is TRBJ1-2; tentatively, D is TRBD1 (5 bases). Germline CDR1 and CDR2: SGDLS and YYNGEE. The V and J ends lost 3 bases and 8 bases respectively, with 32 bases between them. This CDR3 region has 19 residues. CDR3 bases: TGTGCCAGCAGCGAGAGAGAGCGCCTTGGGGCTAACTCCCGCGGCGGCTACACCTTC. Translated: CASSERERLGANSRGGYTF. The variable domain in full, completed from reference TRBV9 and TRBJ1-2, reads DSGVTQTPKHLITATGQRVTLRCSPRSGDLSVYWYQQSLDQGLQFLIQYYNGEERAKGNILERFSAQQFPDLHSELNLSSLELGDSALYFCASSERERLGANSRGGYTFGSGTRLTVV.

This clonotype is labeled as medium-sized. This chain connects TRBV9 to TRBJ1-2; TRBD1 might be the D (6 bases). Per germline, CDR1 SGDLS and CDR2 YYNGEE. The CDR3 totals 12 residues. V was pared by 1 base and J by 10 bases, with 11 bases between. The CDR3 nucleotides are TGTGCCAGCAGCGTACCCCGGACAGCCTACACCTTC. This gives the protein CASSVPRTAYTF. The variable domain in full, with the rest retrieved from reference TRBV9 and TRBJ1-2, is DSGVTQTPKHLITATGQRVTLRCSPRSGDLSVYWYQQSLDQGLQFLIQYYNGEERAKGNILERFSAQQFPDLHSELNLSSLELGDSALYFCASSVPRTAYTFGSGTRLTVV.

This clonotype was detected ten times or more. This chain joins TRBV9 and TRBJ2-1, with 9 bases matching TRBD2. The CDR3 has 18 residues. CDR1 is SGDLS and CDR2 is YYNGEE in the germline V gene. The V gene end was trimmed by 0 bases and the J gene end by 0 bases; junction bases not matched to a gene: 7. The CDR3 here is CASSVGLAGRGSYNEQFF. The CDR3 coding sequence is TGTGCCAGCAGCGTAGGCCTAGCGGGGCGAGGCTCCTACAATGAGCAGTTCTTC.

In its sample, this clonotype is medium-sized. The J gene is TRBJ2-2, the V gene TRBV9; D may be TRBD1 (6 bases). Trimming took off 3 bases at V and 5 bases at J, with 20 bases between the two ends. This CDR3 contains 17 residues. CDR1 is SGDLS, CDR2 YYNGEE, per germline. CDR3 nucleotides: TGTGCCAGCAGCGCAAACCCGGGACACGAGGGTACCGGGGAGCTGTTTTTT. Protein product: CASSANPGHEGTGELFF.